One and the same sample provided the 21 T cell receptor beta chains below, sequenced in a study of shared clonotypes between healthy human individuals (dated by TCRdb to about 2020). The library was prepared using the immunoSEQ multiplex PCR assay. The source is immuneACCESS, and TCRdb retained only in-frame sequences with V and J called. Part of the clones is not carried over; for the studies checked, unresolved V genes explain less than half of this, and the remainder is unexplained. A total of approximately 100,000 clones appear in this sample, about 71% of them only once. The ten biggest clones cover about 22% of the sample. Sequencing input: memory CD8+ T cells sorted from blood. Read against the paper, the sample's cell subset or site label means: CD45RO+ cells pooled with CCR7-negative TemRA cells. These TCRs come from a woman younger than 45 in good health.

The chain joins TRBV7-9 to TRBJ2-7, with D possibly TRBD1 on 6 matching bases. V gave up 2 bases and J gave up 4 bases, with 9 bases separating them. The V gene's germline CDR1 is SEHNR and CDR2 FQNEAQ (reference sequence). This CDR3 region has 13 residues. CDR3 nucleotide sequence: TGTGCCAGCAGCTTACACAGGGTTTACGAGCAGTACTTC. Protein product: CASSLHRVYEQYF.

This sequence joins TRBV22-1 and TRBJ1-2. TRBV22-1 is designated a pseudogene. The CDR3 spans 16 residues. The chain's CDR3 is CPGSPCGKRKTYGYTF. Written as DNA, the CDR3 is TGTCCTGGGAGTCCATGCGGAAAGAGAAAGACCTATGGCTACACCTTC.

This clone has just a few counts. V gene TRBV25-1 combines with J gene TRBJ2-5; the match to TRBD1 covers 8 bases. V was clipped by 3 bases and J by 1 base; unmatched bases: 7. CDR3 size: 16 residues. From germline, CDR1 is MGHDK and CDR2 SYGVNS. Here the CDR3 DNA reads TGTGCCAGCAGTGACCGAGACAGGGGCTCCCAAGAGACCCAGTACTTC. Translated: CASSDRDRGSQETQYF.

Of note for this clone: One junction end disagrees with the germline gene, perhaps due to a read error. The rearrangement uses TRBV27 and TRBJ2-7; 9 bases are a match to TRBD2. The CDR3 sequence is 14 residues long. In germline, CDR1 is MNHEY, CDR2 SMNVEV (reference sequence). CDR3 nucleotide sequence: TGTGCCATCAGTGAGTCGCGGGAGGGCTACGAGCAGTACTTC. This codes for CAISESREGYEQYF.

This chain uses TRBV19 with TRBJ2-7; 7 nucleotides match TRBD1. This CDR3 is built from 16 residues. The trim removed 2 bases at V and 2 bases at J, leaving 9 bases unmatched. The germline gives CDR1 LNHDA, CDR2 SQIVND (reference sequence). In nucleotides, the CDR3 is TGTGCCAGTAGTATACGAGGGGGCTTATCCACCTACGAGCAGTACTTC. The encoded protein is CASSIRGGLSTYEQYF.

The rearrangement joins TRBV2 to TRBJ1-4; a weak D match, TRBD1 (5 bases). The CDR3 runs 13 residues. CDR1 and CDR2 (germline): SNHLY, FYNNEI. The germline V and J ends were trimmed by 6 bases and 5 bases, with 10 bases remaining between them. The CDR3 region has the DNA TGTGCCAGCAGGGGACGGTTAAATGAAAAACTGTTTTTT. Translation gives CASRGRLNEKLFF. The variable domain in full, with the rest retrieved from reference TRBV2 and TRBJ1-4, is EPEVTQTPSHQVTQMGQEVILRCVPISNHLYFYWYRQILGQKVEFLVSFYNNEISEKSEIFDDQFSVERPDGSNFTLKIRSTKLEDSAMYFCASRGRLNEKLFFGSGTQLSVL.

This clone was detected a few times. This rearrangement joins TRBV14 to TRBJ2-7; TRBD2 aligns across 10 bases. Losses at the gene ends were 2 bases for V and 2 bases for J; bases not matched to a gene: 3. Germline CDR1 SGHDN, CDR2 FVKESK. The CDR3 contains 15 residues. Written as DNA, the CDR3 is TGTGCCAGCAGCCAACTAGCGGGGGCAACCTACGAGCAGTACTTC. This codes for CASSQLAGATYEQYF.

J is TRBJ2-7 and V is TRBV11-2; TRBD2 matches at 10 bases. J gave up 6 bases and V 7 bases, and 15 bases lay outside the gene matches. This CDR3 is 16 amino acids long. The germline V gene has CDR1 SGHAT and CDR2 FQNNGV. CDR3 bases: TGTGCCAGCACCATCTCCCCCGCTAGCGGGAGTGGCGAGCAGTACTTC. Translated, it gives CASTISPASGSGEQYF.

The rearrangement links TRBV6-4 to TRBJ2-2; 13 nucleotides agree with TRBD2. Germline lookup yields CDR1 MRHNA and CDR2 SNTAGT. The junction had 1 base not matched to a gene; V was cut back by 4 bases and J by 5 bases. The CDR3 loop spans 15 amino acids. The CDR3, as DNA: TGTGCCAGCAGTGGACTAGCGGGAGGAACCGGGGAGCTGTTTTTT. This gives the protein CASSGLAGGTGELFF.

This clone was detected only a few times. The chain is built from TRBV10-3 and TRBJ2-1, with 7 bases that match TRBD2. Germline CDR1 reads ENHRY; CDR2 reads SYGVKD. The CDR3 has 16 residues. J gave up 4 bases and V 6 bases, and 12 bases lay outside the gene matches. The CDR3: CAISPARGTEYNEQFF. The DNA for the CDR3 is TGTGCCATCAGCCCGGCGCGGGGGACGGAGTACAATGAGCAGTTCTTC.

The chain carries TRBV5-6 and TRBJ2-3, with 8 bases that match TRBD2. With V trimmed by 2 bases and J by 2 bases, 7 bases remained unmatched. CDR1 and CDR2 from the germline V gene are SGHDT and YYEEEE. CDR3 length: 16 residues. The CDR3 DNA reads as TGTGCCAGCAGCTTTAAGCGGGGGACCTACACAGATACGCAGTATTTT. Protein: CASSFKRGTYTDTQYF.

The rearrangement uses TRBV5-8 and TRBJ2-2; a possible D gene is TRBD1 (6 bases). Germline V gives CDR1 SGHTS, CDR2 YDEGEE. Trimming took 4 bases from V and 5 from J, leaving 9 bases between them. The CDR3 extends over 13 amino acids. CDR3 sequence: CASSRGGTGELFF. The CDR3 DNA follows: TGTGCCAGCAGCAGAGGGGGAACCGGGGAGCTGTTTTTT.

The chain joins TRBV6-1 to TRBJ1-1; perhaps TRBD1 as D (5 bases). V shed 4 bases and J shed 1 base, with 10 bases lying between them. CDR1 and CDR2 from the germline V gene are MNHNS and SASEGT. CDR3 length: 14 residues. CDR3 sequence reads: CASSGWGGNTEAFF. The CDR3 DNA sequence: TGTGCCAGCAGTGGATGGGGGGGGAACACTGAAGCTTTCTTT.

The rearrangement links TRBV5-1 to TRBJ1-4; D remains unclear. The germline gives CDR1 SGHRS, CDR2 YFSETQ. The V gene lost 0 bases and the J gene lost 3 bases, with 18 bases spanning the gap. The CDR3 extends over 18 amino acids. The CDR3 nucleotides are TGCGCCAGCAGCTTGGCCTTGGGCTCACGGGGATCTAATGAAAAACTGTTTTTT. Protein sequence: CASSLALGSRGSNEKLFF. Together with reference TRBV5-1 and TRBJ1-4, the CDR3 gives the full variable domain: KAGVTQTPRYLIKTRGQQVTLSCSPISGHRSVSWYQQTPGQGLQFLFEYFSETQRNKGNFPGRFSGRQFSNSRSEMNVSTLELGDSALYLCASSLALGSRGSNEKLFFGSGTQLSVL.

The chain recombines TRBV18 with TRBJ2-5; 8 nucleotides agree with TRBD2. V gave up 3 bases and J gave up 3 bases; unmatched junction bases: 0. The CDR3 length is 13 residues. Germline V lookup: CDR1 KGHSH, CDR2 LQKENI. The DNA for the CDR3 is TGTGCCAGCTCACCGGGACTAGAAGAGACCCAGTACTTC. This sequence encodes CASSPGLEETQYF. The full variable domain, with the rest looked up from reference TRBV18 and TRBJ2-5, is NAGVMQNPRHLVRRRGQEARLRCSPMKGHSHVYWYRQLPEEGLKFMVYLQKENIIDESGMPKERFSAEFPKEGPSILRIQQVVRGDSAAYFCASSPGLEETQYFGPGTRLLVL.

The V and J genes are TRBV4-1 and TRBJ2-7; D perhaps matches TRBD2 (6 bases). Trimming removed 1 base at V and 0 bases at J, with 13 bases between. This CDR3 is built from 16 residues. Germline CDR1 and CDR2: MGHRA and YSYEKL. CDR3 sequence (DNA): TGCGCCAGCAGCCAAGGGAGCGGACTATACTCCTACGAGCAGTACTTC. Protein product: CASSQGSGLYSYEQYF.

The table lists this clone with a count of one. The chain joins TRBV6-5 to TRBJ1-1; D is unclear. V lost 7 bases to trimming and J lost 5 bases, with 14 bases between them. This CDR3 is built from 13 residues. Germline V CDR1 and CDR2: MNHEY, SVGAGI. For the CDR3, the DNA is TGTGCCAGCACCCAAGGAGGTGGGACTGAAGCTTTCTTT. As protein: CASTQGGGTEAFF.

The rearrangement joins TRBV29-1 to TRBJ2-1; TRBD2 matches at 10 bases. Losses at the gene ends were 5 bases for V and 6 bases for J; bases not matched to a gene: 4. CDR1 and CDR2 (germline): SQVTM, ANQGSEA. CDR3 length: 13 residues. The CDR3 DNA is TGCAGCGTTTACCAGCGGGAGGGCAATGAGCAGTTCTTC. Translating gives CSVYQREGNEQFF.

V usage is TRBV11-2 and J usage is TRBJ1-5, with TRBD1 identical over 8 bases. V dropped 5 bases and J dropped 3; count of bases not matched to a gene: 9. The CDR3 is 16 amino acids. Germline loops: CDR1 SGHAT, CDR2 FQNNGV. Here the CDR3 reads CASSRSRTGINQPQHF. DNA for the CDR3: TGTGCCAGCAGCCGCTCCCGGACAGGGATCAATCAGCCCCAGCATTTT. Full variable domain (outside the CDR3, taken from reference TRBV11-2 and TRBJ1-5): EAGVAQSPRYKIIEKRQSVAFWCNPISGHATLYWYQQILGQGPKLLIQFQNNGVVDDSQLPKDRFSAERLKGVDSTLKIQPAKLEDSAVYLCASSRSRTGINQPQHFGDGTRLSIL.

The chain links TRBV6-6 to TRBJ1-1, with D possibly being TRBD1 (5 bases). The CDR3 sequence is 16 residues long. Per germline, CDR1 MNHNY and CDR2 SVGAGI (reference sequence). Trimming took off 0 bases at V and 1 base at J, with 12 bases between the two ends. The CDR3 DNA reads as TGTGCCAGCAGTTACTCGAGAGGGGTGACGAACACTGAAGCTTTCTTT. Translated: CASSYSRGVTNTEAFF.

The chain has TRBV27 and TRBJ2-1; the D gene is possibly TRBD2 (5 bases). This CDR3 has 15 residues. V lost 4 bases to trimming and J lost 6 bases, with 16 bases between them. Per the germline V gene, CDR1 is MNHEY and CDR2 is SMNVEV (reference sequence). In nucleotides, the CDR3 is TGTGCCAGCAGTTCGACTGTTTCGGGAACCAATGAGCAGTTCTTC. Translating it yields CASSSTVSGTNEQFF.